Included here is one T cell receptor beta chain sequence, with context. Its antigen is unknown. Time point meaning: peripheral blood 6 weeks after treatment start. Method: immunoSEQ multiplex PCR; TCRdb's copy keeps in-frame clones and lacks some. The data show just over 40,000 clones, approximately 85% seen once. With 10 bases clipped from V and 1 base from J, the junction kept 26 bases outside the gene matches. The germline CDR1 and CDR2 sequences are MDHEN and SYDVKM. This CDR3 is 21 amino acids long. The sample originates from a study of PD-L1 blockade in urothelial cancer. The overall study: Patients took up atezolizumab around 2014 at 1,200 mg intravenously every 3 weeks. T cell content in blood samples showed a median of about 150,000. The study, taken as a whole, reports: Larger 3-week expansion of tumor-associated blood clones was seen in durable-benefit patients.

J is TRBJ2-7 and V is TRBV28, with 12 bases identical to TRBD2. This receptor was taken from an older man with urothelial cancer. The sample consisted of PBMCs, taken around atezolizumab (anti-PD-L1) treatment. CDR3 amino acids: CAIRPGRLSTSGRSWSYEQYF. The CDR3 DNA follows: TGTGCCATCCGCCCCGGGAGGCTTTCGACTAGCGGGAGATCCTGGTCCTACGAGCAGTACTTC.